The entry that follows covers one TCR beta chain sequence. This entry is derived from a study of blood T cell repertoires in COVID-19. Only in-frame clones appear in the TCRdb table, and some are missing; sequencing was by immunoSEQ multiplex PCR. Among roughly 120,000 clones listed, 88% were seen once. CDR1 LGHDT and CDR2 YNNKEL come from the germline V gene (reference sequence). This CDR3 spans 15 amino acids. V lost 0 bases, J lost 2 bases, and 8 bases lay in between. This chain connects TRBV3-1 (or the pseudogene TRBV3-2) to TRBJ2-1; D may be TRBD1 (6 bases). The sequence was collected from a woman aged 45-65 years with active or convalescent COVID-19. The sequencing input was peripheral blood. The CDR3 DNA reads as TGTGCCAGCAGCCAAGATAGGGGGACCTACAATGAGCAGTTCTTC. Its translation is CASSQDRGTYNEQFF.